This entry describes one T cell receptor (beta chain). Its target is unknown. This entry belongs to a study of blood T cells in healthy people across ages. This CDR3 comprises 14 residues. Unmatched junction bases numbered 7, after V lost 6 bases and J lost 5 bases. The germline CDR1 and CDR2 sequences are ENHRY and SYGVKD. PBMCs were isolated at a quantity of at least 7 million per sample. The extraction recovered at least 5 micrograms of total RNA per sample. Primers used in a second PCR of about 7 to 12 cycles were a sample-barcoded 5' primer and a J-beta primer mix. TCRdb re-derived calls from the 5' RACE reads in MiXCR, one entry per CDR3 protein. Here the sample spans hundreds of thousands of distinct CDR3 sequences, 46% being singletons. The study's findings and limits: Greater diversity and more naive CD4+ cells were seen in long-lived donors than in aged donors.

The specimen was blood. The sequence derives from a man at least 80 years old in good health. This chain links TRBV10-3 with TRBJ1-1; 9 bases align to TRBD1. The CDR3 spells CAISGGQGFTEAFF. The CDR3 nucleotides are TGTGCCATCAGCGGTGGACAGGGGTTTACTGAAGCTTTCTTT.